What follows describes a single T cell receptor beta chain. Antigen specificity is unknown. The data were obtained in a study of PD-L1 blockade in urothelial cancer. Across the study: There were a median of approximately 140,000 T cells in blood samples. Overall study findings and caveats: The study found that durable-benefit patients expanded tumor-associated blood clones more at 3 weeks. Lower pretreatment blood TCR clonality, under the median, predicted better survival, researchers reported.

Templates that were synthetic TCR analogs were spiked into each PCR. Clones were read by immunoSEQ multiplex PCR, and TCRdb kept only the in-frame ones, dropping some. Of around 100,000 clones listed, about 91% are singletons. This receptor was identified in a woman aged 80 or older with urothelial cancer. The material sequenced was PBMCs, taken around atezolizumab (anti-PD-L1) treatment.

This CDR3 is CASSLNGRHEQYF. The CDR3 DNA reads as TGTGCCAGCAGCTTGAACGGGAGGCACGAGCAGTACTTC. The chain combines TRBV5-5 with TRBJ2-7; 7 bases fit TRBD2. The germline CDR1 and CDR2 sequences are SGHKS and YYEKEE (reference sequence). With V trimmed by 1 base and J by 5 bases, 3 bases remained unmatched. The CDR3 runs 13 residues. Full variable domain (rest looked up from reference TRBV5-5 and TRBJ2-7): DAGVTQSPTHLIKTRGQQVTLRCSPISGHKSVSWYQQVLGQGPQFIFQYYEKEERGRGNFPDRFSARQFPNYSSELNVNALLLGDSALYLCASSLNGRHEQYFGPGTRLTVT.